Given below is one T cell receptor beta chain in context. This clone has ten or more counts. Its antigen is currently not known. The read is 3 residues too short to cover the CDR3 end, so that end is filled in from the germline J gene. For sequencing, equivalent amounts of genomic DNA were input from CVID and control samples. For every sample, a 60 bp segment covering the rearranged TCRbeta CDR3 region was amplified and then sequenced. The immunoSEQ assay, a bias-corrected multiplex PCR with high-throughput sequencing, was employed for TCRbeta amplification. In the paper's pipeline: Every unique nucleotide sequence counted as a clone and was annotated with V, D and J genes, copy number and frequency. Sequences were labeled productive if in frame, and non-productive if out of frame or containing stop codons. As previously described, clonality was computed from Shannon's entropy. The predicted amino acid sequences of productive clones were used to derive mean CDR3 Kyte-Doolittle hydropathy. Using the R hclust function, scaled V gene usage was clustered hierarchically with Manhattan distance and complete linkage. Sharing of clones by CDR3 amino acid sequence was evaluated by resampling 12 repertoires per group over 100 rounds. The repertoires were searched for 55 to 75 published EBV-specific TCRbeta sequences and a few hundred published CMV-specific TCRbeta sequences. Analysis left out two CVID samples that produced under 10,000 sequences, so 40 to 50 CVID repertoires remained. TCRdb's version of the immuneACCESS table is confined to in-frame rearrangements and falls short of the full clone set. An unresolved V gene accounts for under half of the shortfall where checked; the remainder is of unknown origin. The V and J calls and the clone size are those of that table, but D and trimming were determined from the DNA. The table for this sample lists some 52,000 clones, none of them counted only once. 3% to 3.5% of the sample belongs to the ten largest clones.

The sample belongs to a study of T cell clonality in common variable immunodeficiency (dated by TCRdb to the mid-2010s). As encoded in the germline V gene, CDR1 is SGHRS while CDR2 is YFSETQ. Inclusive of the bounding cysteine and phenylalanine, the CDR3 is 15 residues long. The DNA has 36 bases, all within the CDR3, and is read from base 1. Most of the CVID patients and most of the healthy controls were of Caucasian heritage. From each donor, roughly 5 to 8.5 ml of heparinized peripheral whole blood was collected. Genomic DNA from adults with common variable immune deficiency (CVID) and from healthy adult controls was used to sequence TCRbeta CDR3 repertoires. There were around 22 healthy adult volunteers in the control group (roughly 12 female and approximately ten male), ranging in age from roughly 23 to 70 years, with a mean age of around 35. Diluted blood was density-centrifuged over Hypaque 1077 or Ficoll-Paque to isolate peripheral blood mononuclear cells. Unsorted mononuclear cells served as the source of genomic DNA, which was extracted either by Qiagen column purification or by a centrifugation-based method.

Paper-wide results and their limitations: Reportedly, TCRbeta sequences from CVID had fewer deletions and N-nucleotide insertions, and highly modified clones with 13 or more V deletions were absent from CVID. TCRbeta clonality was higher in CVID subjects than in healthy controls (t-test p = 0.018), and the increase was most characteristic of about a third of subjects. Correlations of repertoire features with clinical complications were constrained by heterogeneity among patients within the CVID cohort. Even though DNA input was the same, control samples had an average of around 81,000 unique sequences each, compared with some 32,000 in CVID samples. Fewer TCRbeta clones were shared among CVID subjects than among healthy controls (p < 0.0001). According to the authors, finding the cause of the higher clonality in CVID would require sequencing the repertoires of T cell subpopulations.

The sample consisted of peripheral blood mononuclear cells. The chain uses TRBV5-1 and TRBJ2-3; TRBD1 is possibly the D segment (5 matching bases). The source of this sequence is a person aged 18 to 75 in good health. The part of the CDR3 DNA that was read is TGCGCCAGCAGCTTGACGTATGTCAGGGAAGAGACG. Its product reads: CASSLTYVREET. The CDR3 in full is CASSLTYVREETQYF.